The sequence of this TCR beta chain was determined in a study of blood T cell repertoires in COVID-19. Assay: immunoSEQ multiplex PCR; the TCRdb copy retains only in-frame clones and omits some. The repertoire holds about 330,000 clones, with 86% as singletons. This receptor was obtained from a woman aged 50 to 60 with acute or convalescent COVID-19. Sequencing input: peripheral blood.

CDR3 amino acids: CAIRTGGGSPLHF. In DNA, the CDR3 is TGTGCCATCCGGACAGGGGGTGGTTCACCCCTCCACTTT. The chain carries TRBV2 and TRBJ1-6, with 10 bases lining up with TRBD1. V trimming: 10 bases; J trimming: 9 bases; junction bases outside the gene matches: 6. The CDR3 is 13 residues long. From germline, CDR1 is SNHLY and CDR2 FYNNEI.